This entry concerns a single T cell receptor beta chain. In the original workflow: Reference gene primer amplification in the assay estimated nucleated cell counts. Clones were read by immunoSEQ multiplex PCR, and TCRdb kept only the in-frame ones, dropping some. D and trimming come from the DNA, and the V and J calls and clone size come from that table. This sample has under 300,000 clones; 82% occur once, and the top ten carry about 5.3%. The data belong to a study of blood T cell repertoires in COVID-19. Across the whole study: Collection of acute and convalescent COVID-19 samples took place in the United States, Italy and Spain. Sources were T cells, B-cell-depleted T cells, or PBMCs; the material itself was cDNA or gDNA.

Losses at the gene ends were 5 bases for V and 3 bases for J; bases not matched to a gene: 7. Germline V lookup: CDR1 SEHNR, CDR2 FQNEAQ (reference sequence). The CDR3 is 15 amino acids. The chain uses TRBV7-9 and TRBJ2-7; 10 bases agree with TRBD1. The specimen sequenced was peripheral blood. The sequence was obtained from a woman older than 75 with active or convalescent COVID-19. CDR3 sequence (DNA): TGTGCCAGCAGCCACCGGGACAGGGGCCACTACGAGCAGTACTTC. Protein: CASSHRDRGHYEQYF.